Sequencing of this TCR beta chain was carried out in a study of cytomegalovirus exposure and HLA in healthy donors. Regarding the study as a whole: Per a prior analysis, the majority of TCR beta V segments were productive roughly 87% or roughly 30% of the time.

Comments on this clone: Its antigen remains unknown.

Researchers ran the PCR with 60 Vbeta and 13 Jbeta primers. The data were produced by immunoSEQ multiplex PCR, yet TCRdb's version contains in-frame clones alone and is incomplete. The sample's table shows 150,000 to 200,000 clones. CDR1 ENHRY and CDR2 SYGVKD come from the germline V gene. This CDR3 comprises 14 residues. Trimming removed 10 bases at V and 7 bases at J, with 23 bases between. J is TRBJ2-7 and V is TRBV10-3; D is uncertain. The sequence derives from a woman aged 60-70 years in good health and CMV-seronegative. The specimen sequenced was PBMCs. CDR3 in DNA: TGTGCCACCTCCTCTATCGCCCTCCCGTGGGAGCAGTACTTC. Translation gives CATSSIALPWEQYF.